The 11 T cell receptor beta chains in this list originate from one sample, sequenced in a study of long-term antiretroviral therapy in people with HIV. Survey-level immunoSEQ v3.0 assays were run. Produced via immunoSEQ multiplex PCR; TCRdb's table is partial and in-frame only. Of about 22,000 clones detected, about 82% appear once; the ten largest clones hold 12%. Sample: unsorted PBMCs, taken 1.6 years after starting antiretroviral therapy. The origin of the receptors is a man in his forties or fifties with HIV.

The CDR3: CASSLGTSSEQYF. As DNA, the CDR3 is TGTGCCAGCAGCTTAGGGACTAGCTCCGAGCAGTACTTC. The rearrangement joins TRBV7-8 to TRBJ2-7, with 8 bases matching TRBD2. Germline lookup yields CDR1 SGHVS and CDR2 FQNEAQ. Trimming took 1 base from V and 6 from J; bases not matched to a gene: 2. The CDR3 has 13 residues.

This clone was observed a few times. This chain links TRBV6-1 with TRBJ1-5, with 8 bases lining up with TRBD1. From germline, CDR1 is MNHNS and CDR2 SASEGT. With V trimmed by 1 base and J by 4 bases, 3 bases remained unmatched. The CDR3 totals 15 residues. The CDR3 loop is CASSEGRTGNQPQHF. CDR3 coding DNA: TGTGCCAGCAGTGAAGGCAGGACAGGGAATCAGCCCCAGCATTTT.

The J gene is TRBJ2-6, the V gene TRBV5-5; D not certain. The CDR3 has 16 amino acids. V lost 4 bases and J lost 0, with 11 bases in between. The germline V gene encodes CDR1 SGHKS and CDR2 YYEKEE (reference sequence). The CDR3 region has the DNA TGTGCCAGCAGCGCTCGGGTCGTCTCTGGGGCCAACGTCCTGACTTTC. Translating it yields CASSARVVSGANVLTF.

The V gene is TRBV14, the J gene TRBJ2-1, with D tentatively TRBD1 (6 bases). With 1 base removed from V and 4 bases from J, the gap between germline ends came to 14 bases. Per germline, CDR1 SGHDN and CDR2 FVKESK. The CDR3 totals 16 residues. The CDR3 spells CASSQVYGGRYNEQFF. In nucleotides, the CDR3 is TGTGCCAGCAGCCAAGTTTATGGGGGCCGGTACAATGAGCAGTTCTTC.

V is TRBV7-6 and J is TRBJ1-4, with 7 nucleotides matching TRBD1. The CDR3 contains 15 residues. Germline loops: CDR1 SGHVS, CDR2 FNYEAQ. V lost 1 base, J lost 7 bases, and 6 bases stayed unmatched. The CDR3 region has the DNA TGTGCCAGCAGCTTAGGACAGGGCTTGGTTGAAAAACTGTTTTTT. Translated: CASSLGQGLVEKLFF.

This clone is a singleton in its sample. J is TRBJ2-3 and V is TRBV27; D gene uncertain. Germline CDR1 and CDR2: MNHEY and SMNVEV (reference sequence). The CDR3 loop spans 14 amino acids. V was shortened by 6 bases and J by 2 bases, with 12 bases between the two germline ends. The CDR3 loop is CASRSGRTTDTQYF. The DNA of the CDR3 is TGTGCCAGCAGATCCGGGCGTACCACAGATACGCAGTATTTT.

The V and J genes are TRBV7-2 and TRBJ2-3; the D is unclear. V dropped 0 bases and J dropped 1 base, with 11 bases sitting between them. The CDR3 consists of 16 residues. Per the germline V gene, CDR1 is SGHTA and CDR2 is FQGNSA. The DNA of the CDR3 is TGTGCCAGCAGCTTAGCACAAGCTACTGGCACAGATACGCAGTATTTT. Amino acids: CASSLAQATGTDTQYF.

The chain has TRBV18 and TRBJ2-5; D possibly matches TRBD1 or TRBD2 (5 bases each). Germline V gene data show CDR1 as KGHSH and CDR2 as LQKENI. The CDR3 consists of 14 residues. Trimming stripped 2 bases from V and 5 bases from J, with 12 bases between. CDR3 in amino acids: CASSPGTASETQYF. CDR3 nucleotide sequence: TGTGCCAGCTCACCAGGGACCGCATCGGAGACCCAGTACTTC. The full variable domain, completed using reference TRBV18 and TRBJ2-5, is NAGVMQNPRHLVRRRGQEARLRCSPMKGHSHVYWYRQLPEEGLKFMVYLQKENIIDESGMPKERFSAEFPKEGPSILRIQQVVRGDSAAYFCASSPGTASETQYFGPGTRLLVL.

CDR3 region: CASSEGVLLTYEQYF. CDR3 nucleotide sequence: TGTGCCAGCAGTGAAGGGGTCCTCCTCACCTACGAGCAGTACTTC. This sequence joins TRBV2 and TRBJ2-7; D unclear. Germline V gene data show CDR1 as SNHLY and CDR2 as FYNNEI. V lost 1 base to trimming and J lost 2 bases, with 12 bases between them. The CDR3 is 15 residues long.

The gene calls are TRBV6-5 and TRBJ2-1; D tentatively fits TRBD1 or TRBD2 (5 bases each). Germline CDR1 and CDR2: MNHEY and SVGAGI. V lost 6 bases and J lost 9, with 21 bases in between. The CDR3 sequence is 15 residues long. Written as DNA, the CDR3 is TGTGCCAGCAGCCGCTTGTGGGGGTCGGAAGGTGAGCAGTTCTTC. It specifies CASSRLWGSEGEQFF.

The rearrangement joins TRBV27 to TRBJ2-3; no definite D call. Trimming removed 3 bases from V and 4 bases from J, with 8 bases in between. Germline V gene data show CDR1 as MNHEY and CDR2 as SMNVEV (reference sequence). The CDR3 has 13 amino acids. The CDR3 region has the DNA TGTGCCAGCAGTTTTATCCCATCAGATACGCAGTATTTT. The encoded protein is CASSFIPSDTQYF.